These T cell receptor beta chains were read from a single sample in a study of beta chain features in type 1 diabetes. Sequencing was performed with immunoSEQ multiplex PCR; in TCRdb, only in-frame clones are kept and a portion is missing. The sample includes some 900,000 clones, 17% of them seen just once. The specimen was naive CD4+ T cells from blood. The receptors shown here come from a woman aged 18 to 35 in good health. Both conserved end residues are part of each CDR3. A D gene is named only where the DNA matches it firmly. Some rows mark clone size as missing; the rest say once, few, many or name a class of expanded clone.

j_call | clone_size | v_call | d_call | cdr3_nt | cdr3_aa
TRBJ2-1 | NA | TRBV27 | TRBD2 | TGTGCCAGCAGTCCCCCCGGGGCTAGCGGGTGGGGGAATGAGCAGTTCTTC | CASSPPGASGWGNEQFF
TRBJ2-1 | few | TRBV5-1 | NA | TGCGCCAGCTCGCCACGGGAGCCCTACAATGAGCAGTTCTTC | CASSPREPYNEQFF
TRBJ1-1 | NA | TRBV5-1 | NA | TGCGCCAGCAGCCTCCTGGCGGGAATAGGGACTGAAGCTTTCTTT | CASSLLAGIGTEAFF
TRBJ1-5 | NA | TRBV19 | TRBD1 | TGTGCCAGTAGTGCACTACAGGGGTATAGCAATCAGCCCCAGCATTTT | CASSALQGYSNQPQHF
TRBJ2-2 | NA | TRBV7-9 | NA | TGTGCCAGCAGCTCGGACTGGGGGACCGGGGAGCTGTTTTTT | CASSSDWGTGELFF
TRBJ1-2 | few | TRBV5-1 | TRBD1 | TGCGCCAGCAGCTTGGATTTAGTCAGGGGGCAGAGTGGCTACACCTTC | CASSLDLVRGQSGYTF
TRBJ2-1 | NA | TRBV7-7 | NA | TGTGCTAGCAGCAAACGCCGCAACTCCTACAATGAGCAGTTCTTC | CASSKRRNSYNEQFF
TRBJ1-5 | NA | TRBV27 | TRBD1 | TGTGCCAGCAGTGGGGACAGGGGAAGAAGTCAGCCCCAGCATTTT | CASSGDRGRSQPQHF
TRBJ2-7 | few | TRBV6-6 | TRBD1 | TGTGCCAGCAGACAAGGACAGGGCCCCTACGAGCAGTACTTC | CASRQGQGPYEQYF
TRBJ2-7 | NA | TRBV4-3 | TRBD2 | TGCGCCAGCAGCCGCAACCGAGATAGCGGGAGGGCCGGGGAGCAGTACTTC | CASSRNRDSGRAGEQYF
TRBJ2-5 | NA | TRBV7-6 | TRBD2 | TGTGCCAGCAGCTCTCGTCTAGCGGGAGGTGAGACCCAGTACTTC | CASSSRLAGGETQYF
TRBJ2-7 | NA | TRBV14 | NA | TGTGCCAGCAGCCAAGAGCGTGGAACCTACGAGCAGTACTTC | CASSQERGTYEQYF
TRBJ2-7 | few | TRBV7-2 | NA | TGTGCCAGCAGCCGAGCGGCAGTTACCTACGAGCAGTACTTC | CASSRAAVTYEQYF
TRBJ2-7 | few | TRBV13 | NA | TGTGCCAGCAGCTTCCGGGACATTTCCTACGAGCAGTACTTC | CASSFRDISYEQYF
TRBJ2-7 | few | TRBV7-2 | NA | TGTGCCAGCAGCTTATCACTCTGGGACGAGCAGTACTTC | CASSLSLWDEQYF
TRBJ2-7 | few | TRBV15 | TRBD1 | TGTGCCACCAGCAGGAAGGACAGGAACTCCTACGAGCAGTACTTC | CATSRKDRNSYEQYF
TRBJ1-1 | NA | TRBV7-9 | TRBD1 | TGTGCCAGCAGCAACGACAGGGCGAACACTGAAGCTTTCTTT | CASSNDRANTEAFF
TRBJ2-7 | NA | TRBV4-3 | TRBD1 | TGCGCCAGCAGCCAAGATGGAGGGACAGGGATCCCCTACGAGCAGTACTTC | CASSQDGGTGIPYEQYF
TRBJ2-2 | NA | TRBV4-2 | NA | TGTGCCAGCAGCCAAGATTCGGGATTGAACACCGGGGAGCTGTTTTTT | CASSQDSGLNTGELFF
TRBJ2-7 | NA | TRBV7-2 | TRBD2 | TGTGCCAGCAGTCAGGGGCTAGCGGGACGTGAGCAGTACTTC | CASSQGLAGREQYF
TRBJ2-7 | few | TRBV10-3 | TRBD2 | TGTGCCCCTGGGGGTGGCGGGAGGTCAACCTACGAGCAGTACTTC | CAPGGGGRSTYEQYF
TRBJ2-7 | NA | TRBV7-2 | TRBD2 | TGTGCCAGCAGCTTACGGTCGCCGGGGGGCTACGAGCAGTACTTC | CASSLRSPGGYEQYF
TRBJ2-7 | NA | TRBV6-5 | NA | TGTGCCAGCAGTTACTCGACCTCCTACGAGCAGTACTTC | CASSYSTSYEQYF
TRBJ2-7 | NA | TRBV6-5 | NA | TGTGCCAGCTCGCGCCCAAGCTCCTACGAGCAGTACTTC | CASSRPSSYEQYF
TRBJ2-5 | NA | TRBV6-5 | NA | TGTGCCAGCAGTTTTCCCTCGGCGGGGAAGCGAGAGACCCAGTACTTC | CASSFPSAGKRETQYF
TRBJ2-1 | few | TRBV15 | NA | TGTGCCACCAGCAGAGCTGGGACTGTTTACAATGAGCAGTTCTTC | CATSRAGTVYNEQFF
TRBJ2-7 | few | TRBV7-2 | TRBD1 | TGTGCCAGCAGCCTCGGGACAGTCTACGAGCAGTACTTC | CASSLGTVYEQYF
TRBJ2-1 | NA | TRBV28 | TRBD2 | TGTGCCAGCCCTCTCTCCCGACTAGCGGAATCCTACAATGAGCAGTTCTTC | CASPLSRLAESYNEQFF
TRBJ2-6 | NA | TRBV5-1 | NA | TGCGCCAGCAGCTTGCGCCCCTCCGGGGCCAACGTCCTGACTTTC | CASSLRPSGANVLTF
TRBJ1-1 | few | TRBV4-2 | NA | TGTGCCAGCAGCCAAGATCTTGTCGGGGCAAACACTGAAGCTTTCTTT | CASSQDLVGANTEAFF
TRBJ2-2 | few | TRBV4-3 | NA | TGCGCCAGCAGCCAACGGTCCGCCCTACCCGGGGAGCTGTTTTTT | CASSQRSALPGELFF
TRBJ2-1 | NA | TRBV6-5 | TRBD1 | TGTGCCAGCAGAATGACAGGGAGCTCCTACAATGAGCAGTTCTTC | CASRMTGSSYNEQFF
TRBJ2-1 | NA | TRBV28 | TRBD1 | TGTGCCAGCAGGGGTCTCGGGACAGGGGCCTACAATGAGCAGTTCTTC | CASRGLGTGAYNEQFF
TRBJ2-1 | few | TRBV20-1 | NA | TGCAGTGCTAGCGTCAATGAGCAGTTCTTC | CSASVNEQFF
TRBJ1-2 | once | TRBV6-5 | TRBD1 | TGTGCCAGCAGTTACTTAGCCGGGACAGCGTATGGCTACACCTTC | CASSYLAGTAYGYTF
TRBJ2-5 | NA | TRBV18 | NA | TGTGCCAGCTCACCACTGGACAACGGTGAGACCCAGTACTTC | CASSPLDNGETQYF
TRBJ2-2 | NA | TRBV7-2 | TRBD1 | TGTGCCAGCAGCTTCGACAGGGCTGGCGCCGGGGAGCTGTTTTTT | CASSFDRAGAGELFF
TRBJ2-1 | NA | TRBV29-1 | TRBD1 | TGCAGCGTGGGGCAGGGGGATGAGCAGTTCTTC | CSVGQGDEQFF
TRBJ2-1 | few | TRBV4-1 | NA | TGCGCCAGCAGCCAAGTGGGCAGGGGCAAGAGTAATGAGCAGTTCTTC | CASSQVGRGKSNEQFF
TRBJ1-1 | few | TRBV9 | NA | TGTGCCAGCAGCGTAGGGGGGGTTGTGGCTGAAGCTTTCTTT | CASSVGGVVAEAFF
TRBJ2-5 | NA | TRBV7-9 | TRBD1 | TGTGGCAGTTCCTCCCGGGACAGGGGGCAAGAGACCCAGTACTTC | CGSSSRDRGQETQYF
TRBJ1-4 | NA | TRBV27 | TRBD1 | TGTGCCAGCAGTTCGTGGGGACAGCAAAGGGAAAAACTGTTTTTT | CASSSWGQQREKLFF
TRBJ1-4 | few | TRBV2 | NA | TGTGCCAGCAGTGAAGGGAGGCCGGTATCTTCGAAACTGTTTTTT | CASSEGRPVSSKLFF
TRBJ1-2 | NA | TRBV7-2 | NA | TGTGCCAGCAGCTTAGCCGGGGAAACTAACTATGGCTACACCTTC | CASSLAGETNYGYTF
TRBJ2-7 | few | TRBV23-1 | NA | TGCGCCAGCAGTCGTGGACAGTCCTGCTCCTACGAGCAGTACTTC | CASSRGQSCSYEQYF
TRBJ2-4 | many | TRBV11-1 | NA | TGTGCCAGCAGCTGGGGGCAGGGAGACAAAAACATTCAGTACTTC | CASSWGQGDKNIQYF
TRBJ2-3 | few | TRBV10-3 | TRBD2 | TGTGCCATCAGTGAGTCCGCTAGCGGGAGGGCCTCAGATACGCAGTATTTT | CAISESASGRASDTQYF
TRBJ1-5 | few | TRBV2 | TRBD1 | TGTGCCAGCAGGAGACAGGGCCGTAGCAATCAGCCCCAGCATTTT | CASRRQGRSNQPQHF
TRBJ2-1 | NA | TRBV11-1 | TRBD2 | TGTGCCAGCAGCCGAGGGTCCTCACTAGCGGAGCAGTTCTTC | CASSRGSSLAEQFF
TRBJ2-1 | NA | TRBV6-4 | NA | TGTGCCAGCAGTACACAGGGTTTTGCCTACAATGAGCAGTTCTTC | CASSTQGFAYNEQFF
TRBJ2-6 | NA | TRBV4-2 | NA | TGTGCCAGCAGCCAAGACAGCTCTGGGGCCAACGTCCTGACTTTC | CASSQDSSGANVLTF
TRBJ1-1 | few | TRBV29-1 | NA | TGCAGCGTTGCTGGGGGGAACACTGAAGCTTTCTTT | CSVAGGNTEAFF
TRBJ2-1 | NA | TRBV28 | TRBD1 | TGTGCCAGCAGTACCCCGGGACAGGGAGGTCATGAGCAGTTCTTC | CASSTPGQGGHEQFF
TRBJ2-2 | few | TRBV5-4 | NA | TGTGCCAGCAGCCCGTCCAGCTGGAGGACCGGGGAGCTGTTTTTT | CASSPSSWRTGELFF
TRBJ2-7 | few | TRBV10-3 | NA | TGTGCCACCCGACAGTTTTCCTACGAGCAGTACTTC | CATRQFSYEQYF
TRBJ1-1 | few | TRBV7-9 | NA | TGTGCCAGCAGCTTAGAAGATGCGACCACTGAAGCTTTCTTT | CASSLEDATTEAFF
TRBJ2-1 | NA | TRBV19 | TRBD1 | TGTGCCAGTAGTGCGGGACAGGGGACCTACAATGAGCAGTTCTTC | CASSAGQGTYNEQFF
TRBJ1-5 | NA | TRBV6-5 | NA | TGTGCCAGCAGACGGGACCTCAATCAGCCCCAGCATTTT | CASRRDLNQPQHF
TRBJ2-5 | NA | TRBV2 | NA | TGTGCCAGCAACCCTTTCGAGACCCAGTACTTC | CASNPFETQYF